This record covers a single TCR beta chain. The sample originates from a study of identical twins. The CDR3 sequence is 17 residues long. Deletions cut 1 base from V and 0 bases from J, with 10 bases between. The germline gives CDR1 LNHNV, CDR2 YYDKDF (reference sequence). TCRdb recomputed calls from the 5' RACE reads with MiXCR, one row per CDR3 protein. The data show around 490,000 distinct CDR3 sequences, approximately 14% seen once. These data also featured in a second study, about yellow fever vaccine responses in identical twins.

This sequence was found in a woman younger than 30 in good health. This chain connects TRBV15 to TRBJ2-6; D unresolved. Sequencing input: CD4+ T cells sorted from blood. The CDR3 region has the DNA TGTGCCACCAGCAGAGTAGTCGGAAGCTCTGGGGCCAACGTCCTGACTTTC. It encodes CATSRVVGSSGANVLTF.